The source of this T cell receptor beta chain is a study of regulatory and conventional T cells in RAG deficiency. Generated by immunoSEQ multiplex PCR, the TCRdb table keeps only in-frame clones and is missing some. The table has fewer than 35,000 clones, approximately 90% seen once. Germline CDR1 and CDR2: MNHEY and SMNVEV (reference sequence). V was clipped by 9 bases and J by 4 bases, with 20 bases between them. The CDR3 sequence is 15 residues long. Only one count was recorded for this clone. This sample also appeared in a second study, on regulatory T cells. From that report: Amplification used 52 TRBV primers and 13 TRBJ primers. Patient repertoires had restricted TRB V-J pairs and skewed V and J usage, most in Tregs.

Sequenced material: CD8+ T cells sorted from blood. The sequence was obtained from a human donor in good health. The J gene is TRBJ2-3, the V gene TRBV27, with D uncertain. CDR3 sequence (DNA): TGTGCCAGTCCCCTAAACCGGCTCTACTCAGATACGCAGTATTTT. It yields the protein CASPLNRLYSDTQYF.